This T cell receptor (beta chain) was identified in a study of cytomegalovirus exposure and HLA in healthy donors (dated by TCRdb to 2015 to 2018). About the full investigation: An earlier analysis of around 600 of the donors reported approximately 270 Gb of sequence data and more than 90 million unique TCR beta sequences from approximately 180 million T cells. Approximately 310 gigabases of sequencing data and roughly 80 million unique TCR sequences made up an early release that covered around 640 HLA-typed donors. Among the roughly 410 genotyped donors, about 85% belonged to the genetic ancestry cluster associated with self-reported Caucasian donors. The study aimed to test whether cataloging public T cell receptors could reveal signatures of past pathogen exposure. The T cell repertoires of under 700 subjects were profiled by immunosequencing and related to cytomegalovirus serostatus. In addition to the first cohort of 500 to 850 subjects, a separate validation cohort of over 90 different subjects was used. To predict cytomegalovirus infection status, the study brought together high-throughput TCR immunosequencing, statistical association of individual TCRs with disease status, and machine learning. To study patterns of TCR occurrence, a later analysis re-analyzed previously published TCR beta repertoires from around 670 donors and added high-resolution HLA genotyping. In the later analysis, no new phenotypic data were used to find candidate immune exposures; instead, reliance was placed on TCR beta sequences and their occurrence across donors. To decide whether each TCR beta V gene segment behaved as functional or pseudogenic, an earlier analysis of over 500 of the donors relied on high-throughput TCR beta sequencing. Alongside the repertoire data, information on donor age, sex, ethnicity and CMV serostatus was compiled. Genome-wide SNP genotypes for about 55% of the roughly 670 donors were used in a later genetic analysis, which treated that subset as a discovery cohort. All discovery cohort repertoires had been generated on a single sequencing platform. Both class I and class II loci were covered by HLA typing, at four-digit resolution. Typing coverage varied by locus: about 629-630 donors for A, B, C, DRB1 and DQB1; roughly 500 for DQA1; approximately 610 for DPA1; roughly 470 for DPB1. Because of strong linkage in the cohort, roughly five DR-DQ haplotypes were treated as single units for association and clustering. On average, around 240,000 unique TCR beta nucleotide sequences were sequenced per donor among a few hundred genotyped donors of the cohort, with roughly 20% of those sequences being non-productive.

The protocol used for the library was the immunoSEQ multiplex PCR assay. For the multiplex PCR, a mixture combining 60 forward primers for TCR Vbeta segments and 13 reverse primers for TCR Jbeta segments was used. A multiplex PCR assay on genomic DNA amplified the CDR3 region of rearranged TCR beta genes. Amplified TCR beta libraries were sequenced as 87-base-pair reads on the Illumina HiSeq System. As for the original processing: A later analysis tallied roughly 78 million unique TCR beta chains across the 666 repertoires, and roughly 11 million of those chains were shared by two or more donors. Raw reads were error-corrected and collapsed into unique sequences by a nearest-neighbor algorithm in which closely related sequences were merged to remove PCR and sequencing errors. To assign V, D and J gene segments, CDR3 sequences were aligned to IMGT reference sequences. For a sequence to be retained, at least a six-nucleotide match to both a V gene segment and a J gene segment was required. Rearrangements were classified as productive when the CDR3 lacked stop codons and remained in frame with V and J, and all other rearrangements were classified as non-productive. Following IMGT convention, CDR3 was defined as the stretch from the second conserved V-encoded cysteine up to the conserved J-encoded phenylalanine. The earlier analysis of about 500 of the donors excluded sequences that lacked an unambiguous match to a single V gene segment. An earlier analysis of about 600 of the donors called V segments functional above 56.7% productive rearrangements and segregating when the between-donor standard deviation exceeded 5%. A statistical classification framework was built to diagnose cytomegalovirus status from the catalog of TCR beta chain sequences. V and J gene assignment, in a later analysis, came from comparing TCR nucleotide sequences with IMGT/GENE-DB human TR gene sequences. The TCRdist pipeline was used in a later analysis to assign CDR3 sequences and most-parsimonious VDJ recombination scenarios. A later analysis defined each TCR beta chain by its CDR3 amino acid sequence plus V-gene family, and excluded reads lacking a unique V-gene family. A later analysis removed several hundred highly shared, low-generation-probability nucleotide sequences to deal with suspected cross-contamination and a sequencing artifact. A later analysis calculated a clonal expansion index for each public chain from normalized within-repertoire ranks of inferred template counts. In a later analysis, generation probabilities were computed with a VDJ recombination model fitted to out-of-frame rearrangements, and the resulting probabilities were checked against IGoR. A later analysis scored TCR-TCR, TCR-HLA and TCR-CMV co-occurrence with hypergeometric tests, applying a repertoire-size bias correction to TCR pairs. False discovery rates were estimated in a later analysis by permuting HLA or CMV assignments 20 times. In a later analysis, co-occurring TCRs were grouped with DBSCAN, and TCRdist sequence similarity was added when clustering was performed within HLA-allele-positive subsets. Co-occurrence clustering excluded repertoires with fewer than 30,000 or more than 120,000 public chains, plus five with anomalous nucleotide sharing. TCRdb obtained this table from immuneACCESS and retained in-frame rearrangements with V and J assigned. These tables miss some clones; where compared with another copy, unresolved V genes account for less than half of the shortfall, and the remainder is unexplained. From that table come the V and J calls and clone size; the DNA was used to work out D and trimming. For this sample there are more than 110,000 clones; about 76% appear just once. Around 3.7% of the sample lies in the top ten.

Points on this clone: Its antigen has not been determined. Nothing much larger sits one base from this clone, and base qualities are not available.

The germline V end is reduced by 5 bases and the J end by 5 bases; junction bases left unmatched: 4. From a lookup of the germline V gene, CDR1 and CDR2 are MNHEY and SVGAGI. The CDR3 goes from the cysteine to the phenylalanine over 13 residues. Just the 39-base CDR3 DNA is kept, in frame starting at base 1. Study-level results and caveats: The authors suggested that the approach could potentially be generalized to other disease states and immunological phenotypes. Because the 87-base-pair reads could not distinguish some IMGT-functional V segments, including TRBV6-2 and TRBV6-3, those segments were excluded. Specific HLA alleles were associated with around 18,000 TCR beta sequences at a false discovery rate of 0.05 in a later analysis. A further reported finding was that TCR beta sequences accurately predicted the HLA-A and HLA-B alleles for most subjects in the first cohort. The earlier analysis of 450 to 700 of the donors excluded approximately 17 rarely observed V segments, including chromosome 9 orphons, because counts were too low. A later analysis found that HLA-associated TCR beta chains were more clonally expanded and had lower generation probabilities than equally common non-associated chains. Most TCR sequences were seen in very few donors, while some public TCRs were found in many individuals. According to a later analysis, parvovirus B19, influenza, CMV and Epstein-Barr virus appeared linked to several top co-occurrence clusters. Cytomegalovirus status was reported to be diagnosed by the classifier with high specificity and sensitivity in both the original and validation cohorts. In a later analysis, the rate of TCR association differed among HLA loci, with DRB1 alleles having the most associated TCRs and HLA-C alleles having the fewest. This cohort had only TCR beta chains sequenced, and the lack of alpha or paired-chain data limited which features could be detected. Because HLA typing was unavailable for some donors at each locus, only the typed subset was used in association tests. In a later genetic analysis, fewer N-insertions in productive TCRs were reported among donors in an Asian-associated ancestry cluster than the roughly 710-donor mean. Correlated functional status among segregating V segments might reflect linkage disequilibrium, but an unknown experimental factor could not be ruled out. CMV serostatus was the only immune exposure information available for the cohort. An association between a missense DCLRE1C variant and V-gene and J-gene trimming of TCR beta chains was found in a later genetic analysis and replicated in an independent cohort. In a later analysis, most CMV-associated TCR beta chains were found to appear HLA-restricted, with HLA associations seemingly driven largely by CMV exposure. In vitro tests confirmed that a few of the cytomegalovirus-associated TCR beta chains recognize cytomegalovirus antigens. In an earlier analysis of some 500 of the donors, most TCR beta V segments appeared in productive rearrangements about 87% or about 30% of the time, broadly matching IMGT annotations. The study gave a list of 150 to 200 TCR beta chains associated with cytomegalovirus. Roughly uniform sequencing depth across donors was assumed in presence/absence analyses, although this assumption may not hold. A group of highly shared sequence variants was considered likely to be a technical artifact of the sequencing pipeline. When HLA alleles, especially DR and DQ, strongly co-occurred, TCR associations were difficult to assign to individual alleles.

In total, approximately 610 healthy bone marrow donors made up the cohort. All cohort members were sampled while nominally healthy, although unrecorded immune exposures were likely present. The donor was CMV seronegative and belonged to the group of 352 seronegative cohort members. A peripheral blood sample was provided by each donor, and peripheral blood mononuclear cells were used for TCR beta sequencing. Genomic DNA was extracted from the blood cell samples with the Qiagen DNeasy Blood Extraction Kit. The clonotype comes from a male donor in good health and CMV-seronegative. This chain is built from TRBV6-5 and TRBJ1-1, and TRBD1 matches 8 of the central bases. The specimen sequenced was PBMCs. In nucleotides, the sequence is TGTGCCAGCAGTGGACAGGGTCGAACTGAAGCTTTCTTT. Its translation reads: CASSGQGRTEAFF.